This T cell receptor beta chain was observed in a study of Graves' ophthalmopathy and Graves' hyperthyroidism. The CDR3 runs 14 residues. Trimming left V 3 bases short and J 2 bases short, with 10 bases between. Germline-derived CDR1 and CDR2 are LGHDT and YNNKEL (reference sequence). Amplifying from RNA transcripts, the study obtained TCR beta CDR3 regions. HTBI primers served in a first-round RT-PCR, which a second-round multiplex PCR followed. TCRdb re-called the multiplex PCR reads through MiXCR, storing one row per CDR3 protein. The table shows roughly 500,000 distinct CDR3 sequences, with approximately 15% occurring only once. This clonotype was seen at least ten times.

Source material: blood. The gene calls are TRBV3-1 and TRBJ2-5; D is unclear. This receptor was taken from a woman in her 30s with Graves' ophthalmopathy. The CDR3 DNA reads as TGTGCCAGCAGCCATTTTTCGCAACAAGAGACCCAGTACTTC. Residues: CASSHFSQQETQYF.